The sequence of this T cell receptor beta chain was determined in a study of early T cells in non-severe SARS-CoV-2 infection. Findings and limits, study-wide: VDJdb matching favored anti-spike CD8 responses, missing private and CD4 specificities.

The germline V gene encodes CDR1 MNHNS and CDR2 SASEGT. Deletions cut 7 bases from V and 6 bases from J, with 22 bases between. CDR3 length equals 16 residues. A word on this clonotype: The antigen remains undetermined.

TCRdb fed the 5' RACE reads into MiXCR, producing one record per CDR3 protein. The table includes some 85,000 distinct CDR3 sequences, approximately 13% detected once. Sequencing was done on a sample of whole blood. This chain uses TRBV6-1 with TRBJ1-5; D is ambiguous. This receptor was taken from an adult who was a healthcare worker with PCR-confirmed SARS-CoV-2 infection or an uninfected control (not recorded which). The CDR3 DNA follows: TGTGCCAGCAAGTCCCCGTTCGGTGGGGAAAGTCAGCCCCAGCATTTT. Its translation is CASKSPFGGESQPQHF.